This TCR beta chain was profiled in a study of blood T cell repertoires in COVID-19. The assay was immunoSEQ multiplex PCR, and TCRdb's table has in-frame clones only and misses some. In the table there are around 140,000 clones, 78% of which are singletons. CDR3 length equals 16 residues. CDR1 is SGHDT, CDR2 YYEEEE, per germline. After removal of 2 bases from V and 5 bases from J, the junction contained 9 bases not matched to a gene. The chain recombines TRBV5-6 with TRBJ2-5, with 10 nucleotides matching TRBD2. The sequencing sample was made of peripheral blood. The receptor comes from a woman aged 55-70 years with acute or convalescent COVID-19. The chain's CDR3 is CASSFSSGRMRETQYF. In DNA, the CDR3 is TGTGCCAGCAGCTTCTCTAGCGGGAGAATGAGGGAGACCCAGTACTTC.